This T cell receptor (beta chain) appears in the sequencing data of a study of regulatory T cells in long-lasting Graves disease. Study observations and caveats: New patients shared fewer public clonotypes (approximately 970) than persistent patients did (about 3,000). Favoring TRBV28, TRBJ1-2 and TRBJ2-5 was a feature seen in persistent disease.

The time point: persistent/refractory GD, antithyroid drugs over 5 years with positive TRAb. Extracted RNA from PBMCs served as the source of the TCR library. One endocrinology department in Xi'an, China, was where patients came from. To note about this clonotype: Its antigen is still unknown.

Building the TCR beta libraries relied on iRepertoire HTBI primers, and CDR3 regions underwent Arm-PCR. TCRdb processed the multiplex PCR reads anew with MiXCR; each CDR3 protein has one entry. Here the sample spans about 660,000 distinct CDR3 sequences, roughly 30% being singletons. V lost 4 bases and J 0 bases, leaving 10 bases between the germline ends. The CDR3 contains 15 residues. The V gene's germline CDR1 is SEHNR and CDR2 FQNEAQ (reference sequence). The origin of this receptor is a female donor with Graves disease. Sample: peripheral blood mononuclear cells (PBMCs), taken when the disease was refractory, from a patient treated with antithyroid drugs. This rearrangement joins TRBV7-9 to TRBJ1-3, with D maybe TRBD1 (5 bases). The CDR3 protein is CASSSPDTSGNTIYF. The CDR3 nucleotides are TGTGCCAGCAGCTCACCGGACACCTCTGGAAACACCATATATTTT. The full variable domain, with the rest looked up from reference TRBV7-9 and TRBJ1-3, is DTGVSQNPRHKITKRGQNVTFRCDPISEHNRLYWYRQTLGQGPEFLTYFQNEAQLEKSRLLSDRFSAERPKGSFSTLEIQRTEQGDSAMYLCASSSPDTSGNTIYFGEGSWLTVV.